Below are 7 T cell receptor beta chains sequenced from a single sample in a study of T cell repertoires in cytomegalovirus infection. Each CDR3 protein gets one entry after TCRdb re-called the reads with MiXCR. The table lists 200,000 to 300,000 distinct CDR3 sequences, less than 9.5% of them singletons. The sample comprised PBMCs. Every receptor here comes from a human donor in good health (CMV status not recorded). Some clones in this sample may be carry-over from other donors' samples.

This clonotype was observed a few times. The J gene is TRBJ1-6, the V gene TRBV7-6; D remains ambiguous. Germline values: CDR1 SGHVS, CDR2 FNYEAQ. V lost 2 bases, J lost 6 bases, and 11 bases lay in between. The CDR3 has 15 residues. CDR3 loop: CASSLSRAGNSPLHF. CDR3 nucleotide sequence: TGTGCCAGCAGCTTATCGAGGGCTGGTAATTCACCCCTCCACTTT.

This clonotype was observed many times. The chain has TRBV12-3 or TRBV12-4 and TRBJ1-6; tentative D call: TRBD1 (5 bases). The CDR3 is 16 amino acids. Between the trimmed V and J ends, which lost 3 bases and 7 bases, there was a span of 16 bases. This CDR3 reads CASSFSGTVRNSPLHF. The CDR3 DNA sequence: TGTGCCAGCAGTTTCTCCGGGACGGTCAGGAATTCACCCCTCCACTTT.

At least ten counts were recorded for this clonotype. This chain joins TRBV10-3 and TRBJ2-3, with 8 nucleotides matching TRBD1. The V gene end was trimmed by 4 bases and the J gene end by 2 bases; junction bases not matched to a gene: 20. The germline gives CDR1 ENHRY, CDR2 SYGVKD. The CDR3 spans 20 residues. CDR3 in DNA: TGTGCCATCAGTGGCCCGACAGGGGCCGCCGAGATCACCGACACAGATACGCAGTATTTT. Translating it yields CAISGPTGAAEITDTDTQYF.

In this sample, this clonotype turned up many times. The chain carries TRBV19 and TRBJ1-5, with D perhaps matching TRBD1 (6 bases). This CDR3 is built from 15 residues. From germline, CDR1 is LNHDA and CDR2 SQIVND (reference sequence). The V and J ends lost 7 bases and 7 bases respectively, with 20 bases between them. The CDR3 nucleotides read TGTGCCAGTACCCCGGCGGACAGAACAAGGCAGCCCCAGCATTTT. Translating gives CASTPADRTRQPQHF.

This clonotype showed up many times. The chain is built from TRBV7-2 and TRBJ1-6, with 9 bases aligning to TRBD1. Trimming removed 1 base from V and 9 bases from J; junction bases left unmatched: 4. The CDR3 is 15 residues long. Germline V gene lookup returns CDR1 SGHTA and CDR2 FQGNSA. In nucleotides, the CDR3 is TGTGCCAGCAGCTTAGTTCCGGGACAGGGTTCACCCCTCCACTTT. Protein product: CASSLVPGQGSPLHF.

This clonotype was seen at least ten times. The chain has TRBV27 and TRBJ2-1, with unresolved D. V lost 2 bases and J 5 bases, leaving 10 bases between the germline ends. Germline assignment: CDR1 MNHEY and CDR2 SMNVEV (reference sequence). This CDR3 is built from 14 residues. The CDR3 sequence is CASSLPPPHNEQFF. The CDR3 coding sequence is TGTGCCAGCAGTTTACCCCCACCCCACAATGAGCAGTTCTTC.

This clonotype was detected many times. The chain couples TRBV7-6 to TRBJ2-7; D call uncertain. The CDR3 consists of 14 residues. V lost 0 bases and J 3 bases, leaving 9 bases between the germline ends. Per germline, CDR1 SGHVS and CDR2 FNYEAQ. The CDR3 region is CASSLAFQNYEQYF. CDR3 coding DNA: TGTGCCAGCAGCTTAGCGTTCCAAAACTACGAGCAGTACTTC.